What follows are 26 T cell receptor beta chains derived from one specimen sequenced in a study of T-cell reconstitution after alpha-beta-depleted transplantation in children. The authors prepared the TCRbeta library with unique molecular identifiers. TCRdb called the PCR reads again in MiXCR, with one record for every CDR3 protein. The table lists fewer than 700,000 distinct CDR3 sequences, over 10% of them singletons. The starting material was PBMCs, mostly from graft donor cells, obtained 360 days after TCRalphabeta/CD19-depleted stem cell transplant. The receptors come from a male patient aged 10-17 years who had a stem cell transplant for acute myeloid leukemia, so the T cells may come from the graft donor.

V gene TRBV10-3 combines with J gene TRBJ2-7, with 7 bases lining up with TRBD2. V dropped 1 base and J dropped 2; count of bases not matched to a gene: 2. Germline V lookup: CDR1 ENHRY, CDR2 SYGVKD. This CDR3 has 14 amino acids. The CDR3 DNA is TGTGCCATCAGTGAGTATGGGAGGGCCTACGAGCAGTACTTC. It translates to CAISEYGRAYEQYF.

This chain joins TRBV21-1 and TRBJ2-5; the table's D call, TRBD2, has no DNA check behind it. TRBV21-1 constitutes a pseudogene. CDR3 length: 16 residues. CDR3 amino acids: CASSELLAGVQETQYF. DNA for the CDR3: TGTGCCAGCAGCGAATTACTAGCGGGGGTCCAAGAGACCCAGTACTTC.

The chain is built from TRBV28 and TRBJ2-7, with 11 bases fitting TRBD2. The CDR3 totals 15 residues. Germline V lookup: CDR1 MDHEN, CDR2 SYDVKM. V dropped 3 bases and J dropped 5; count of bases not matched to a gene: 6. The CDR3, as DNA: TGTGCCAGCAGTTTTCCTAGCGGGAGGCTTGACGAGCAGTACTTC. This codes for CASSFPSGRLDEQYF.

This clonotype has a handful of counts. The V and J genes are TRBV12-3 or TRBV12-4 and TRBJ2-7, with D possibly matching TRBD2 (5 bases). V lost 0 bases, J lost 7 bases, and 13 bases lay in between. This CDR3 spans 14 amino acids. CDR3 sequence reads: CASSLALGVREQYF. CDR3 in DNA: TGTGCCAGCAGTTTAGCGCTCGGGGTGAGGGAGCAGTACTTC.

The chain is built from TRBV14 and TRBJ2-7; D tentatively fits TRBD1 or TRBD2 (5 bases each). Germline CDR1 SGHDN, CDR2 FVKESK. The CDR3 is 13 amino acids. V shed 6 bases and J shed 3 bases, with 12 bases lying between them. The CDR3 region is CASRGEGNYEQYF. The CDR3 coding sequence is TGTGCCAGCAGGGGGGAAGGAAACTACGAGCAGTACTTC.

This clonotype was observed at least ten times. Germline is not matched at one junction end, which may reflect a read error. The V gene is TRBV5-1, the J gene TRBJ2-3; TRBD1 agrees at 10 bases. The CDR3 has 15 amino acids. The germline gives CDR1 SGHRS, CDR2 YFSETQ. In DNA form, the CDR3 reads TGTGCTAGCAGCTTAGGACAGGGGGGCACAGATACGCAGTATTTT. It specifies CASSLGQGGTDTQYF.

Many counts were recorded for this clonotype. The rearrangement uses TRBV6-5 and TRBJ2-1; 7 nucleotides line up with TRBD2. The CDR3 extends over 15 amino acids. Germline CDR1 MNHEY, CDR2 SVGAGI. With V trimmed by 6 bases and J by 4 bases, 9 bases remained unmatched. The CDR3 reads CASSRGTKNYNEQFF. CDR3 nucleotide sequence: TGTGCCAGCAGCCGAGGGACTAAAAATTACAATGAGCAGTTCTTC.

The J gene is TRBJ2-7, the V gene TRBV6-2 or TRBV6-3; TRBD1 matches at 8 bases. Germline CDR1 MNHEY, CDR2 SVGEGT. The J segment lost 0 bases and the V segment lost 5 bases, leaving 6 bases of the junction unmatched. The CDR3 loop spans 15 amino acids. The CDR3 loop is CASSPWTGFSYEQYF. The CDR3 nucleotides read TGTGCCAGCAGTCCCTGGACAGGGTTCTCCTACGAGCAGTACTTC.

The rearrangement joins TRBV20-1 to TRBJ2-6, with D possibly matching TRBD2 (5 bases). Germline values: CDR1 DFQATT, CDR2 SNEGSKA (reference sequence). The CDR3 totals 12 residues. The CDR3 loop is CRVRGRANVLTF. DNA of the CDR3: TGCAGGGTCCGGGGAAGGGCCAACGTCCTGACTTTC.

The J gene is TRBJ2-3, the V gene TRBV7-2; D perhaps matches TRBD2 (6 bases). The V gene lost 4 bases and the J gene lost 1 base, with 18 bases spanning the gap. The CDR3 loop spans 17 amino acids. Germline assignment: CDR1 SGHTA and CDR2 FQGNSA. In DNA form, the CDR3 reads TGTGCCAGCAGCTGGGGCAGCGGGCCCCTTCGCACAGATACGCAGTATTTT. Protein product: CASSWGSGPLRTDTQYF.

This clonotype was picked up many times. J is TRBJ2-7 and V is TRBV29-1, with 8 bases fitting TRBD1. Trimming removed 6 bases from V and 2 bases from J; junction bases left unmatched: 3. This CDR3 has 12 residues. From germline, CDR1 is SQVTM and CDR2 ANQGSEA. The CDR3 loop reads CSVRQGPYEQYF. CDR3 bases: TGCAGCGTGAGACAGGGGCCCTACGAGCAGTACTTC.

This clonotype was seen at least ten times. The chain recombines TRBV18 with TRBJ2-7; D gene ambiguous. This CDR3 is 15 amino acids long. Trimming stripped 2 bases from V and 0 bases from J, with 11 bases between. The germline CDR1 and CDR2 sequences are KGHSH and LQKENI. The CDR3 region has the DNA TGTGCCAGCTCACCAAAAGTCATGAGCTCCTACGAGCAGTACTTC. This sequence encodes CASSPKVMSSYEQYF.

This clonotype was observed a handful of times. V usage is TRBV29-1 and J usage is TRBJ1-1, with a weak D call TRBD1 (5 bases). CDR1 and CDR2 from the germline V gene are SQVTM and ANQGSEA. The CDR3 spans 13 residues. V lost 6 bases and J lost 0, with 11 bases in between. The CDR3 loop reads CSVEPTVNTEAFF. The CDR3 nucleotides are TGCAGCGTAGAGCCGACAGTGAACACTGAAGCTTTCTTT.

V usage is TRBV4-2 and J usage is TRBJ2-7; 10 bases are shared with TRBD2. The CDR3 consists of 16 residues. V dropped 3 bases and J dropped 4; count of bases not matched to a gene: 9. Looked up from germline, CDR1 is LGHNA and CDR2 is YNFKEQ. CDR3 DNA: TGTGCCAGCAGCCAGGCCCTCCTAGCGGGAGCTTACGAGCAGTACTTC. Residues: CASSQALLAGAYEQYF.

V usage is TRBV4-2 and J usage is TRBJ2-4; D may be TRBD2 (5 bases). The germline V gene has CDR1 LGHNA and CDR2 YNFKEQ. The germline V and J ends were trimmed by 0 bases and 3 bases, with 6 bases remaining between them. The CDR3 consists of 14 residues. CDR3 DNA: TGTGCCAGCAGCCAAGACGGGGACAAAAACATTCAGTACTTC. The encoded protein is CASSQDGDKNIQYF.

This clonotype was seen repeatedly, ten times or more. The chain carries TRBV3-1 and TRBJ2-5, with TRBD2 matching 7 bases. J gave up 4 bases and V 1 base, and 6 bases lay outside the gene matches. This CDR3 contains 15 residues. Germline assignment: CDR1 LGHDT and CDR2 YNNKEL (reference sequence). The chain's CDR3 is CASSQVKGGGETQYF. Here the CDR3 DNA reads TGTGCCAGCAGCCAAGTTAAGGGCGGGGGAGAGACCCAGTACTTC.

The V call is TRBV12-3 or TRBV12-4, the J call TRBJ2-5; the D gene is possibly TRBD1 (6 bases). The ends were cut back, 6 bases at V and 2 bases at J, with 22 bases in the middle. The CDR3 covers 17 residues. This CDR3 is CASSSRKQGWRQETQYF. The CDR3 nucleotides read TGTGCCAGCAGCTCACGAAAACAGGGATGGAGACAAGAGACCCAGTACTTC.

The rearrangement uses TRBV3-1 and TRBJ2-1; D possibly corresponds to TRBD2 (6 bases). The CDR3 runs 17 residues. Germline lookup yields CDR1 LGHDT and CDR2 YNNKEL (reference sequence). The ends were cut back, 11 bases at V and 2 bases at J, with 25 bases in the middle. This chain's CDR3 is CASSQRVRGRPYNEQFF. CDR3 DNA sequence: TGTGCCTCCTCCCAGCGGGTCCGAGGGAGACCCTACAATGAGCAGTTCTTC.

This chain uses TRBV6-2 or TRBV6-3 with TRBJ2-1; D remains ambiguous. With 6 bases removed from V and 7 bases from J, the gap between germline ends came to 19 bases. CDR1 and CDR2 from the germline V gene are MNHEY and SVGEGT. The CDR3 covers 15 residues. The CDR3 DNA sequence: TGTGCCAGCAGGATCCTGTGGGCCCGGCATAATGAGCAGTTCTTC. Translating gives CASRILWARHNEQFF.

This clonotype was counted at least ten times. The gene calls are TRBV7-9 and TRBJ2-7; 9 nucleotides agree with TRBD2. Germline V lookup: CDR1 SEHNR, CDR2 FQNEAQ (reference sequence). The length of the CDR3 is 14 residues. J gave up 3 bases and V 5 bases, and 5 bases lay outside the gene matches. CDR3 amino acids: CASSQKREVYEQYF. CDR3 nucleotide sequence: TGTGCCAGCAGCCAGAAGCGGGAGGTCTACGAGCAGTACTTC. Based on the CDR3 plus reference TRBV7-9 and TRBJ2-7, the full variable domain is DTGVSQNPRHKITKRGQNVTFRCDPISEHNRLYWYRQTLGQGPEFLTYFQNEAQLEKSRLLSDRFSAERPKGSFSTLEIQRTEQGDSAMYLCASSQKREVYEQYFGPGTRLTVT.

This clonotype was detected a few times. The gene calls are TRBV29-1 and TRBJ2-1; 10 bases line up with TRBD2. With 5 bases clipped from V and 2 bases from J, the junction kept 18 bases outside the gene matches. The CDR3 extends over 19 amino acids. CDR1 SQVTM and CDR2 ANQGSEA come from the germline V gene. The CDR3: CSVPPPRASGSIAYNEQFF. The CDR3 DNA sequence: TGCAGCGTTCCCCCTCCCCGGGCTAGCGGGAGCATAGCCTACAATGAGCAGTTCTTC.

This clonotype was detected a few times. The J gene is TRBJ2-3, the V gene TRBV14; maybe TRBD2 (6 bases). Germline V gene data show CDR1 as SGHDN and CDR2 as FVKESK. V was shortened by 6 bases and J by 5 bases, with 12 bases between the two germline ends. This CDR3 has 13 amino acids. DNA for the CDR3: TGTGCCAGCAGGAGACTAGTCAAAGATACGCAGTATTTT. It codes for CASRRLVKDTQYF.

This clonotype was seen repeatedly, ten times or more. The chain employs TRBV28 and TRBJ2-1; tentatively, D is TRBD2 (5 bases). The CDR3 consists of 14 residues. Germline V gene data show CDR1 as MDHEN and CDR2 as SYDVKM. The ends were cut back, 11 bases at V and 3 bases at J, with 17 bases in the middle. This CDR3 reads CAHGVRPNYNEQFF. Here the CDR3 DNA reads TGTGCCCACGGGGTTAGGCCGAACTACAATGAGCAGTTCTTC.

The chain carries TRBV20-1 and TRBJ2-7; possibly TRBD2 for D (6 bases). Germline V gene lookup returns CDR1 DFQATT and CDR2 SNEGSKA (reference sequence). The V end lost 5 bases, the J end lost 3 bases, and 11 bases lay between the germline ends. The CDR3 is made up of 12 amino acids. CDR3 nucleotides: TGCAGTGCTCCGGGACTGGGCTACGAGCAGTACTTC. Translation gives CSAPGLGYEQYF.

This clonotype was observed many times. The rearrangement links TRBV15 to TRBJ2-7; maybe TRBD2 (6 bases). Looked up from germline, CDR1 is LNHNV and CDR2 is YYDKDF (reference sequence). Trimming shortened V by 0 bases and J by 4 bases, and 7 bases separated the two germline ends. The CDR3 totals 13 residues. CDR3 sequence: CATSREGGYEQYF. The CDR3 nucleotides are TGTGCCACCAGCAGAGAGGGGGGATACGAGCAGTACTTC.

Here the CDR3 DNA reads TGTGCCAGTAGGGGAGGGGGGTTTTACCAGGGGCATGAGCAGTTCTTC. It specifies CASRGGGFYQGHEQFF. The chain uses TRBV19 and TRBJ2-1; D may be TRBD2 (7 bases). Trimming pared 6 bases from V and 8 bases from J, leaving 23 bases between. Germline-derived CDR1 and CDR2 are LNHDA and SQIVND (reference sequence). This CDR3 is 16 amino acids long.